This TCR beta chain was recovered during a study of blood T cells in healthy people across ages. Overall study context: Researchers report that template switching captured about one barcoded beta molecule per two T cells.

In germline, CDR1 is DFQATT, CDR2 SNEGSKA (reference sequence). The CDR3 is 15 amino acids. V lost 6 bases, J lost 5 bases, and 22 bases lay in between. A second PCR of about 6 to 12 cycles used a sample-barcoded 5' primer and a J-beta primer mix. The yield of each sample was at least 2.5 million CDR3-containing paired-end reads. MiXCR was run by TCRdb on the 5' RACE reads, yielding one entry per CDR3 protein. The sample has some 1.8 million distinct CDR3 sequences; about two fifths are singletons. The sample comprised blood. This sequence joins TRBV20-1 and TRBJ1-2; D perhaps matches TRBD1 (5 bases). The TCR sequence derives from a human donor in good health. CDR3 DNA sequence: TGCAGTGCGGGTGGGGGGGTGGGGGGAAATTATGGCTACACCTTC. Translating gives CSAGGGVGGNYGYTF.